Below, 16 T cell receptor beta chains from the same sample are listed, as sequenced in a study of T cell changes during pregnancy in multiple sclerosis. Using immunoSEQ multiplex PCR, the repertoire was profiled, and TCRdb retains in-frame clones only, with some absent. Of about 120,000 clones in the sample, 90% to 95% were seen once. This specimen was peripheral blood, taken before pregnancy. The receptors originated from a female donor with multiple sclerosis, enrolled in a pregnancy study.

Of note for this clone: At one of its ends the junction is not consistent with the germline gene, which may arise from a read error. The rearrangement links TRBV25-1 to TRBJ2-7; D is uncertain. CDR3 length: 14 residues. Germline V CDR1 and CDR2: MGHDK, SYGVNS. CDR3 DNA sequence: TGTGCCAGCAGTAGTTCCTGGCCCCAAATTAACCTTCTGTTC. This gives the protein CASSSSWPQINLLF.

This rearrangement joins TRBV6-5 to TRBJ2-4; 8 nucleotides match TRBD2. The CDR3 runs to 15 residues. Trimming cost V 6 bases and J 6 bases; bases outside gene matches: 10. The germline CDR1 and CDR2 sequences are MNHEY and SVGAGI. The CDR3 DNA reads TGTGCCAGCAGCCGGGGGGGGGCGGTCGGAAACATTCAGTACTTC. This sequence encodes CASSRGGAVGNIQYF.

The V gene is TRBV7-9, the J gene TRBJ1-4; the match to TRBD1 covers 10 bases. CDR1 is SEHNR and CDR2 is FQNEAQ in the germline V gene (reference sequence). J gave up 7 bases and V 8 bases, and 4 bases lay outside the gene matches. This CDR3 is built from 13 residues. CDR3 sequence: CASQDRGGEKLFF. As DNA, the CDR3 is TGTGCCAGCCAGGACAGGGGGGGTGAAAAACTGTTTTTT.

This chain uses TRBV7-3 with TRBJ1-6; 7 nucleotides align to TRBD1. From germline, CDR1 is SGHTA and CDR2 FQGTGA. V was pared by 5 bases and J by 6 bases, with 7 bases of the junction left unmatched. The CDR3 sequence is 15 residues long. This chain's CDR3 is CASSRTTGLNSPLHF. CDR3 nucleotide sequence: TGTGCCAGCAGCCGAACGACAGGGCTTAATTCACCCCTCCACTTT.

The chain joins TRBV7-2 to TRBJ1-4; D is uncertain. This CDR3 region has 12 residues. The V gene's germline CDR1 is SGHTA and CDR2 FQGNSA. Trimming took 5 bases from V and 8 from J, leaving 9 bases between them. Here the CDR3 reads CASSSLTEKLFF. The DNA for the CDR3 is TGTGCCAGCAGCAGCCTAACGGAAAAACTGTTTTTT.

The V and J genes are TRBV5-8 and TRBJ1-6; 8 bases are a match to TRBD1. J gave up 5 bases and V 4 bases, and 2 bases lay outside the gene matches. The CDR3 runs to 14 residues. Germline values: CDR1 SGHTS, CDR2 YDEGEE. Written as DNA, the CDR3 is TGTGCCAGCAGCCACAGGGGGGATAATTCACCCCTCCACTTT. Its protein product is CASSHRGDNSPLHF.

The chain uses TRBV18 and TRBJ1-1, with 10 bases that match TRBD1. Germline assignment: CDR1 KGHSH and CDR2 LQKENI. V shed 3 bases, J shed 1 base, and the junction held 5 bases outside the gene matches. The CDR3 loop spans 16 amino acids. In DNA, the CDR3 is TGTGCCAGCTCACCGTCGAGGACAGGGGGGAACACTGAAGCTTTCTTT. Protein: CASSPSRTGGNTEAFF.

The V gene is TRBV6-5, the J gene TRBJ2-1; 12 bases line up with TRBD2. CDR3 length: 16 amino acids. The germline CDR1 and CDR2 sequences are MNHEY and SVGAGI. The ends lost 1 base at V and 7 bases at J; junction bases unmatched: 5. The CDR3 DNA follows: TGTGCCAGCAGTTACTATCGACTAGCGGGAGATAATGAGCAGTTCTTC. It specifies CASSYYRLAGDNEQFF.

This sequence joins TRBV5-1 and TRBJ2-1; 8 bases line up with TRBD2. V was pared by 4 bases and J by 10 bases, with 4 bases of the junction left unmatched. The length of the CDR3 is 12 residues. The V gene's germline CDR1 is SGHRS and CDR2 YFSETQ. The CDR3 sequence: CASSSPGGEQFF. CDR3 sequence (DNA): TGCGCCAGCAGCAGCCCGGGAGGGGAGCAGTTCTTC.

This chain links TRBV19 with TRBJ1-3; 8 bases map to TRBD1. V shed 5 bases and J 1 base; nucleotides not matched to a gene: 13. CDR1 is LNHDA, CDR2 SQIVND, per germline (reference sequence). CDR3 length equals 18 residues. Here the CDR3 DNA reads TGTGCCAGTAGTCCGGGGGGATTTCGACAGGGGTCTGGAAACACCATATATTTT. It translates to CASSPGGFRQGSGNTIYF.

The V and J genes are TRBV7-8 and TRBJ2-5, with D perhaps TRBD2 (6 bases). The CDR3 contains 17 residues. The germline CDR1 and CDR2 sequences are SGHVS and FQNEAQ. V lost 1 base to trimming and J lost 4 bases, with 19 bases between them. DNA for the CDR3: TGTGCCAGCAGCTTAGTACCGGGACTTAGAGGGGTAGAGACCCAGTACTTC. It codes for CASSLVPGLRGVETQYF.

The V call is TRBV30, the J call TRBJ1-5; 8 nucleotides agree with TRBD1. CDR3 length: 14 amino acids. Germline CDR1 is GTSNPN and CDR2 is SVGIG (reference sequence). V shed 2 bases, J shed 6 bases, and the junction held 6 bases outside the gene matches. This CDR3 is CAWSHRTGSQPQHF. For the CDR3, the DNA is TGTGCCTGGAGTCACAGGACAGGGAGTCAGCCCCAGCATTTT.

This clone turned up a few times. The gene calls are TRBV5-4 and TRBJ2-1; 11 bases align to TRBD2. The trim removed 2 bases at V and 4 bases at J, leaving 2 bases unmatched. The germline gives CDR1 SGHNT, CDR2 YYREEE (reference sequence). The CDR3 has 15 amino acids. CDR3 in DNA: TGTGCCAGCAGCTTCAGGACTAGCGGGTACAATGAGCAGTTCTTC. As protein: CASSFRTSGYNEQFF.

This clone was counted once. The CDR3 sequence is CASSKNRGRPNTEAFF. The CDR3 nucleotides read TGTGCCAGCAGCAAGAACAGGGGGCGACCGAACACTGAAGCTTTCTTT. The chain links TRBV21-1 to TRBJ1-1; the table's D call, TRBD1, has no DNA check behind it. TRBV21-1 is termed a pseudogene. The CDR3 totals 16 residues.

The V call is TRBV5-1, the J call TRBJ1-1; 9 bases fit TRBD1. This CDR3 region has 15 residues. The J segment lost 3 bases and the V segment lost 4 bases, leaving 7 bases of the junction unmatched. Germline CDR1 is SGHRS and CDR2 is YFSETQ. The CDR3 protein is CASSEPGQGDTEAFF. The DNA of the CDR3 is TGCGCCAGCAGCGAGCCGGGACAGGGAGACACTGAAGCTTTCTTT.

The chain links TRBV10-1 to TRBJ2-2, with TRBD2 matching 12 bases. Germline CDR1 is WNHNN and CDR2 is SYGVQD (reference sequence). The length of the CDR3 is 17 residues. J lost 3 bases, V lost 6 bases, and 8 bases had no gene match. The CDR3 coding sequence is TGCGCCAGCAGCCTGCTAGCGGGAGGGCCGGACACCGGGGAGCTGTTTTTT. It encodes CASSLLAGGPDTGELFF.